A single sample gave rise to the 12 T cell receptor beta chains below, sequenced in a study of cytomegalovirus exposure and HLA in healthy donors. 60 Vbeta and 13 Jbeta primers were used in PCR. Libraries were prepared by immunoSEQ multiplex PCR; TCRdb keeps only in-frame clonotypes and omits some of them. The sample includes roughly 77,000 clones, around 79% of them seen just once. Sequenced input: PBMCs. These receptor sequences come from a man between 35 and 55 years old in good health and CMV-seronegative.

This clone is a singleton in its sample. This chain joins TRBV28 and TRBJ2-1; D may be TRBD2 (6 bases). The CDR3 contains 15 residues. V was shortened by 2 bases and J by 6 bases, with 14 bases between the two germline ends. Germline V gene data show CDR1 as MDHEN and CDR2 as SYDVKM. Here the CDR3 reads CASSLPGAIPNEQFF. Here the CDR3 DNA reads TGTGCCAGCAGTTTACCGGGAGCTATCCCCAATGAGCAGTTCTTC.

This rearrangement joins TRBV6-5 to TRBJ2-1; 9 bases align to TRBD2. Germline CDR1 and CDR2: MNHEY and SVGAGI. The CDR3 covers 13 residues. V dropped 5 bases and J dropped 8; count of bases not matched to a gene: 4. CDR3 sequence (DNA): TGTGCCAGCAGTGCTAGCGGGACACATGAGCAGTTCTTC. Translation: CASSASGTHEQFF.

This sequence joins TRBV9 and TRBJ2-1; maybe TRBD2 (6 bases). The germline V and J ends were trimmed by 4 bases and 6 bases, with 14 bases remaining between them. Looked up from germline, CDR1 is SGDLS and CDR2 is YYNGEE. The CDR3 has 14 amino acids. The CDR3 spells CASSIYGTSNEQFF. The CDR3 bases are TGTGCCAGCAGCATCTACGGGACTTCCAATGAGCAGTTCTTC.

The gene calls are TRBV4-2 and TRBJ2-3; D unclear. There are 15 residues in the CDR3. V lost 5 bases and J 2 bases, leaving 14 bases between the germline ends. Per the germline V gene, CDR1 is LGHNA and CDR2 is YNFKEQ. The CDR3 is CASSSHSADTDTQYF. CDR3 nucleotides: TGTGCCAGCAGCTCCCATAGTGCGGACACAGATACGCAGTATTTT.

The gene calls are TRBV27 and TRBJ1-6, with D hard to call. The CDR3 extends over 14 amino acids. Germline V CDR1 and CDR2: MNHEY, SMNVEV (reference sequence). V was clipped by 7 bases and J by 0 bases, with 7 bases between them. CDR3 region: CASTGSSYNSPLHF. The DNA for the CDR3 is TGTGCCAGCACTGGGAGCTCCTATAATTCACCCCTCCACTTT.

This chain connects TRBV7-2 to TRBJ1-3, with 7 bases lining up with TRBD1. The V gene end was trimmed by 5 bases and the J gene end by 4 bases; junction bases not matched to a gene: 5. The CDR3 runs 14 residues. Germline CDR1 is SGHTA and CDR2 is FQGNSA. As DNA, the CDR3 is TGTGCCAGCAGCCCCAGGGGGTACGGAAACACCATATATTTT. Its protein is CASSPRGYGNTIYF. Looking up the rest from reference TRBV7-2 and TRBJ1-3 gives the full variable domain: GAGVSQSPSNKVTEKGKDVELRCDPISGHTALYWYRQSLGQGLEFLIYFQGNSAPDKSGLPSDRFSAERTGGSVSTLTIQRTQQEDSAVYLCASSPRGYGNTIYFGEGSWLTVV.

CDR3 in DNA: TGTGCCAGCTCGGCGGAGGGGGCCGCTAATGAAAAACTGTTTTTT. Protein sequence: CASSAEGAANEKLFF. The chain couples TRBV18 to TRBJ1-4, with 7 bases matching TRBD1. Germline loops: CDR1 KGHSH, CDR2 LQKENI. The CDR3 is made up of 15 amino acids. V was pared by 6 bases and J by 3 bases, with 7 bases of the junction left unmatched. The full variable domain, its missing parts supplied by reference TRBV18 and TRBJ1-4, is NAGVMQNPRHLVRRRGQEARLRCSPMKGHSHVYWYRQLPEEGLKFMVYLQKENIIDESGMPKERFSAEFPKEGPSILRIQQVVRGDSAAYFCASSAEGAANEKLFFGSGTQLSVL.

J is TRBJ2-2 and V is TRBV5-6; 10 positions agree with TRBD1. Germline values: CDR1 SGHDT, CDR2 YYEEEE. CDR3 length equals 15 residues. Trimming removed 4 bases from V and 3 bases from J; junction bases left unmatched: 3. CDR3 DNA sequence: TGTGCCAGCAGCCCCGGGACAGGGGACACCGGGGAGCTGTTTTTT. Translated, it gives CASSPGTGDTGELFF.

The chain employs TRBV6-1 and TRBJ2-7; 8 bases agree with TRBD2. This CDR3 comprises 12 residues. CDR1 is MNHNS and CDR2 is SASEGT in the germline V gene. The V gene end was trimmed by 10 bases and the J gene end by 4 bases; junction bases not matched to a gene: 6. The CDR3 protein is CAIERETYEQYF. DNA of the CDR3: TGTGCCATCGAGCGGGAGACTTACGAGCAGTACTTC.

The chain employs TRBV7-2 and TRBJ1-1; TRBD1 might be the D (6 bases). The germline V and J ends were trimmed by 3 bases and 3 bases, with 17 bases remaining between them. Looked up from germline, CDR1 is SGHTA and CDR2 is FQGNSA. This CDR3 is built from 16 residues. As DNA, the CDR3 is TGTGCCAGCAGCTTCACAGGGCCCGTTGGGGACACTGAAGCTTTCTTT. Translating gives CASSFTGPVGDTEAFF.

The chain links TRBV19 to TRBJ1-5; D not certain. CDR1 LNHDA and CDR2 SQIVND come from the germline V gene (reference sequence). Trimming took 6 bases from V and 4 from J, leaving 13 bases between them. The CDR3 consists of 14 residues. The CDR3 DNA reads TGTGCCAGTAGCGCGGTGCAACTTAATCAGCCCCAGCATTTT. Amino acid sequence: CASSAVQLNQPQHF.

CDR3 residues: CASSHTNRGAGELFF. CDR3 in DNA: TGCGCCAGCAGCCACACAAACAGGGGCGCCGGGGAGCTGTTTTTT. The chain couples TRBV4-3 to TRBJ2-2; 7 nucleotides agree with TRBD1. Germline assignment: CDR1 LGHNA and CDR2 YSLEER. The CDR3 has 15 residues. Unmatched junction bases numbered 7, after V lost 3 bases and J lost 6 bases.